The T cell receptor (beta chain) described here comes from a study of blood T cells in healthy people across ages. General study points: A greater number of naive CD4+ cells and higher diversity distinguished long-lived donors from aged donors.

A second PCR of 7 to 11 cycles used a sample-barcoded 5' primer and a J-beta primer mix. Every sample gave at least 2.5 million paired-end reads containing CDR3. TCRdb passed the 5' RACE reads through MiXCR, listing each CDR3 protein once. The sample carries about 1,400,000 distinct CDR3 sequences, roughly 45% recorded once. The V and J ends lost 2 bases and 3 bases respectively, with 11 bases between them. The CDR3 covers 14 residues. From germline, CDR1 is SGHRS and CDR2 YFSETQ. Samples had at least 7 million PBMCs isolated from them. Comment on this clonotype: No antigen is known for it.

The rearrangement joins TRBV5-1 to TRBJ1-2; D call uncertain. The sequencing input was blood. This TCR derives from a young woman in good health. DNA of the CDR3: TGCGCCAGCAGCTTTGGCGCCGGGGACTATGGCTACACCTTC. Translation: CASSFGAGDYGYTF.